A selection of T cell receptor beta chains follows, all from one sample in a study of T cells in Graves' hyperthyroidism and ophthalmopathy. TCRdb reprocessed the multiplex PCR reads with MiXCR, giving one entry per CDR3 protein. The repertoire has around 340,000 distinct CDR3 sequences, approximately 18% of them found once; the top ten carry 45% to 55%. Input material: blood. The receptors stem from a woman in her 50s with Graves' hyperthyroidism. Each CDR3 is given with its conserved first and last residue. The D gene is left open where the match is weak. The listing skips clone size in some rows; elsewhere it reads once, few, many or a size class.

TRBV7-2	many	NA	TRBJ1-4	TGTGCCAGCAGCATCGACAGGTGGGACGAAAAACTGTTTTTT	CASSIDRWDEKLFF
TRBV5-1	few	NA	TRBJ2-3	TGCGCCAGCAGCTTGAAACAGGTCACAGATACGCAGTATTTT	CASSLKQVTDTQYF
TRBV20-1	few	TRBD1	TRBJ1-6	TGCAGTGTCCCGGGACAGAATAATTCACCCCTCCACTTT	CSVPGQNNSPLHF
TRBV7-3	many	TRBD2	TRBJ2-1	TGTGCCAGCAGCCCCATTCTAGCGGGGTCCTACAATGAGCAGTTCTTC	CASSPILAGSYNEQFF
TRBV27	NA	TRBD1	TRBJ1-1	TGTGCCAGCAGACCCTCAGGGGGTGAAGCTTTCTTT	CASRPSGGEAFF
TRBV28	many	NA	TRBJ1-4	TGTGCCAGCAGCCCCGGGAGGAGTAATGAAAAACTGTTTTTT	CASSPGRSNEKLFF
TRBV12-3/TRBV12-4	many	NA	TRBJ1-4	TGTGCCAGCAGTTTAAGCAGGGTTAATGAAAAACTGTTTTTT	CASSLSRVNEKLFF
TRBV27	many	NA	TRBJ2-1	TGTGCCAGCAGTCAACCGGGGTACCCGTTATACAATGAGCAGTTCTTC	CASSQPGYPLYNEQFF
TRBV5-4	NA	NA	TRBJ2-3	TGTGCCAGCAGCGCATCGGGGTTCCTCACAGATACGCAGTATTTT	CASSASGFLTDTQYF
TRBV18	many	NA	TRBJ2-2	TGTGCCAGCTCACCCACCGTTTCCGGGGAGCTGTTTTTT	CASSPTVSGELFF
TRBV20-1	many	TRBD2	TRBJ2-1	TGCAGTGCTAGCGGGAGGTACACAATGACGGAGCAGTTCTTC	CSASGRYTMTEQFF
TRBV7-9	many	NA	TRBJ2-7	TGTGCCAGCAGCTTTATGAACTACGAGCAGTACTTC	CASSFMNYEQYF
TRBV2	many	NA	TRBJ1-1	TGTGCCAGCACTTTGGAGGCGGCAATCGCTTTCTTT	CASTLEAAIAFF
TRBV20-1	NA	TRBD2	TRBJ2-3	TGCAGTGCTACGAGGGGACTAGCGGGAGCACCGTCCTCTCCCTATACGCAGTATTTT	CSATRGLAGAPSSPYTQYF
TRBV10-3	many	NA	TRBJ2-5	TGTGCCATCAGTGGAACTCGGACCAGACAAGAGACCCAGTACTTC	CAISGTRTRQETQYF
TRBV7-8	NA	NA	TRBJ2-7	TGTGCCAGCAGCTTTGTGGACGGCGAGCAGTACTTC	CASSFVDGEQYF
TRBV27	NA	NA	TRBJ1-4	TGTGCCAGCAGTAGAGCCCGGGGAAGCTTCTCTAATGAAAAACTGTTTTTT	CASSRARGSFSNEKLFF
TRBV19	few	TRBD2	TRBJ2-5	TGTGCCAGTGGACGGCGGGGGGAGACCCAGTACTTC	CASGRRGETQYF
TRBV10-3	few	NA	TRBJ1-1	TGTGCCATCAGTGGAGGAGGACGAGGTGACGAAGCTTTCTTT	CAISGGGRGDEAFF
TRBV6-1	NA	TRBD2	TRBJ2-2	TGTGCCAGCAGTCCCTCCAGCGGGGGGGTCGGGGAGCTGTTTTTT	CASSPSSGGVGELFF
TRBV2	many	NA	TRBJ1-6	TGTGCCAGCGAAAAGAACGCGTCTCCTGATAATTCACCCCTCCACTTT	CASEKNASPDNSPLHF
TRBV11-2	many	NA	TRBJ1-1	TGTGCCAGCAGCCTCGAGTCCGGGACAAGTGAAGCTTTCTTT	CASSLESGTSEAFF
TRBV7-2	many	TRBD2	TRBJ2-7	TGTGCCAGCAGCTTGGACGTGACTAGCGGGACCTACGAGCAGTACTTC	CASSLDVTSGTYEQYF
TRBV7-9	NA	NA	TRBJ2-7	TGTGCCAGCAGTTTTTCTATCTACGAGCAGTGCTTC	CASSFSIYEQCF
TRBV5-1	few	NA	TRBJ2-1	TGTGCCAGCAGCTACGGGACGGGATCCTACAATGAGCAGTTCTTC	CASSYGTGSYNEQFF
TRBV6-1	NA	TRBD1	TRBJ1-6	TGTGCCAGCAGGTCGGACAGGGACTATAATTCACCCCTCCACTTT	CASRSDRDYNSPLHF
TRBV9	few	NA	TRBJ1-1	TGTGCCAGCAGCGAGGGCGGACAAATGAACACTGAAGCTTTCTTT	CASSEGGQMNTEAFF
TRBV12-3/TRBV12-4	few	NA	TRBJ1-2	TGTGCCAGCAGCCCAGCCGATACTAATTTTAATGGCTACACCTTC	CASSPADTNFNGYTF
TRBV5-1	NA	TRBD1	TRBJ1-2	TGCGCCAGCAGCTTGTCGGGGACAGGGACGAGAGACTATGGCTACACCTTC	CASSLSGTGTRDYGYTF
TRBV7-3	few	NA	TRBJ2-5	TGTGCCAGCAGCTTAATGGGGCAATTACAAGAGACCCAGTACTTC	CASSLMGQLQETQYF
TRBV7-2	NA	NA	TRBJ1-1	TGTGCCAGCAGCATCCGACAGGAACGGGGCACTGAAGCTTTCTTT	CASSIRQERGTEAFF
TRBV20-1	few	TRBD2	TRBJ2-1	TGCAGTGCTAACCCGACTAGCGGGAGGGCCTACAATGAGCAGTTCTTC	CSANPTSGRAYNEQFF
TRBV28	many	NA	TRBJ2-2	TGTGCCAGCAGTTTGGAAGTGGCGGTCGTTCCGCCCGGGGAGCTGTTTTTT	CASSLEVAVVPPGELFF
TRBV12-3/TRBV12-4	NA	TRBD1	TRBJ1-1	TGTGCCAGCAGCCTATCGGACAGGGCGAACACTGAAGCTTTCTTT	CASSLSDRANTEAFF
TRBV5-1	NA	TRBD1	TRBJ1-4	TGTGCCAGCAGCCCCGGGGTCCGACAGGGGAGTCGTAATGAAAAACTGTTTTTT	CASSPGVRQGSRNEKLFF
TRBV12-3/TRBV12-4	many	TRBD1	TRBJ1-6	TGTGCCAGCAGAGCCGGGACAGGGCCTTCACCCCTCCACTTT	CASRAGTGPSPLHF
TRBV9	few	TRBD1	TRBJ1-1	TGTGCCAGCAGCGGACAGGGTAAGGCCACTGAAGCTTTCTTT	CASSGQGKATEAFF
TRBV5-1	NA	NA	TRBJ1-4	TGCGCCAGCAGCTTCGGGGCAACTAATGAAAAACTGTTTTTT	CASSFGATNEKLFF